The 30 T cell receptor beta chains presented below share a single source sample, sequenced in a study of T cell changes during pregnancy in multiple sclerosis. Libraries were prepared by immunoSEQ multiplex PCR; TCRdb keeps only in-frame clonotypes and omits some of them. The profile shows tens of thousands of clones, about 93% of them singletons. This specimen was peripheral blood, taken in the first trimester of pregnancy. Receptor source: a female donor in good health, enrolled as a control in a pregnancy study.

The rearrangement joins TRBV4-2 to TRBJ2-7; 10 positions agree with TRBD2. Germline CDR1 and CDR2: LGHNA and YNFKEQ. CDR3 length: 15 amino acids. Losses at the gene ends were 0 bases for V and 7 bases for J; bases not matched to a gene: 6. The CDR3 nucleotides read TGTGCCAGCAGCCAAGATCTAGCGGGAGAGCGGGAGCAGTACTTC. Translation: CASSQDLAGEREQYF.

V gene TRBV2 combines with J gene TRBJ1-2; D might be TRBD1 (6 bases). Germline V gives CDR1 SNHLY, CDR2 FYNNEI. The length of the CDR3 is 13 residues. V was clipped by 4 bases and J by 8 bases, with 14 bases between them. The chain's CDR3 is CASSVGGHRGYTF. The CDR3 DNA is TGTGCCAGCAGTGTCGGGGGGCATCGGGGCTACACCTTC.

The chain recombines TRBV14 with TRBJ2-7; 10 positions agree with TRBD2. V shed 4 bases and J 5 bases; nucleotides not matched to a gene: 8. The length of the CDR3 is 15 residues. The germline V gene has CDR1 SGHDN and CDR2 FVKESK. CDR3 protein: CASSLRLAGVNEQYF. CDR3 sequence (DNA): TGTGCCAGCAGCCTCCGTCTAGCGGGAGTCAACGAGCAGTACTTC.

The rearrangement uses TRBV6-1 and TRBJ2-1, with TRBD2 as a possible D gene (6 bases). The CDR3 covers 15 residues. V was clipped by 0 bases and J by 8 bases, with 14 bases between them. The germline V gene has CDR1 MNHNS and CDR2 SASEGT. The CDR3 region has the DNA TGTGCCAGCAGTGAAGCGGACGGGAGACATGATGAGCAGTTCTTC. Its protein product is CASSEADGRHDEQFF.

This chain links TRBV28 with TRBJ1-2; 11 positions agree with TRBD1. CDR3 length: 18 amino acids. The trim removed 7 bases at V and 4 bases at J, leaving 17 bases unmatched. Per the germline V gene, CDR1 is MDHEN and CDR2 is SYDVKM. CDR3 nucleotides: TGTGCCAGCACCTTCATTGGGGACAGGGGGGCCACCATCTATGGCTACACCTTC. This codes for CASTFIGDRGATIYGYTF.

This rearrangement joins TRBV28 to TRBJ2-3, with D possibly TRBD1 on 5 matching bases. This CDR3 is 13 amino acids long. Trimming left V 8 bases short and J 2 bases short, with 11 bases between. Germline values: CDR1 MDHEN, CDR2 SYDVKM. DNA of the CDR3: TGTGCCAGCTCTACAGGCCCCACAGATACGCAGTATTTT. As protein: CASSTGPTDTQYF.

This chain connects TRBV5-1 to TRBJ1-1; 11 bases fit TRBD1. CDR1 and CDR2 from the germline V gene are SGHRS and YFSETQ. Losses at the gene ends were 3 bases for V and 7 bases for J; bases not matched to a gene: 2. There are 13 residues in the CDR3. The CDR3 loop reads CASSWTGGREAFF. The CDR3 DNA sequence: TGCGCCAGCAGCTGGACAGGGGGCCGTGAAGCTTTCTTT. Using reference TRBV5-1 and TRBJ1-1 for the parts outside the CDR3, the full variable domain is KAGVTQTPRYLIKTRGQQVTLSCSPISGHRSVSWYQQTPGQGLQFLFEYFSETQRNKGNFPGRFSGRQFSNSRSEMNVSTLELGDSALYLCASSWTGGREAFFGQGTRLTVV.

This sequence joins TRBV5-1 and TRBJ2-5; TRBD2 agrees at 14 bases. In germline, CDR1 is SGHRS, CDR2 YFSETQ. J was trimmed by 2 bases and V by 4 bases; bases with no gene match: 4. This CDR3 has 16 amino acids. The CDR3 DNA follows: TGCGCCAGCAGCCGGACTAGCGGGAGGAAACAAGAGACCCAGTACTTC. Translated, it gives CASSRTSGRKQETQYF.

The rearrangement joins TRBV18 to TRBJ2-2, with D possibly matching TRBD2 (6 bases). The CDR3 totals 16 residues. The germline V and J ends were trimmed by 6 bases and 1 base, with 15 bases remaining between them. Germline-derived CDR1 and CDR2 are KGHSH and LQKENI. The CDR3, as DNA: TGTGCCAGCTCCCTCTCTGAGCGGGTGAACACCGGGGAGCTGTTTTTT. This encodes CASSLSERVNTGELFF.

The V call is TRBV28, the J call TRBJ1-5; D gene uncertain. With 3 bases removed from V and 4 bases from J, the gap between germline ends came to 10 bases. The CDR3 sequence is 14 residues long. The V gene's germline CDR1 is MDHEN and CDR2 SYDVKM. Here the CDR3 DNA reads TGTGCCAGCAGTTTGGGCAACACAAATCAGCCCCAGCATTTT. Its translation is CASSLGNTNQPQHF.

The V gene is TRBV28, the J gene TRBJ2-4; 9 bases are shared with TRBD1. The trim removed 7 bases at V and 5 bases at J, leaving 6 bases unmatched. Germline CDR1 MDHEN, CDR2 SYDVKM. The CDR3 has 14 amino acids. CDR3 DNA: TGTGCCAGCACCTTGGACAGGGGCCAAAACATTCAGTACTTC. Translating gives CASTLDRGQNIQYF.

This chain links TRBV5-1 with TRBJ1-5; tentatively, D is TRBD1 (5 bases). There are 15 residues in the CDR3. V gave up 0 bases and J gave up 6 bases, with 13 bases separating them. Germline values: CDR1 SGHRS, CDR2 YFSETQ. The CDR3 nucleotides read TGCGCCAGCAGCTTGGTAGCGGGGGGTGGTCAGCCCCAGCATTTT. It codes for CASSLVAGGGQPQHF.

This chain connects TRBV2 to TRBJ2-1; the match to TRBD1 covers 10 bases. The CDR3 sequence is 19 residues long. The germline V gene encodes CDR1 SNHLY and CDR2 FYNNEI. V trimming: 7 bases; J trimming: 4 bases; junction bases outside the gene matches: 19. CDR3 loop: CASTRQGAYTGINYNEQFF. In DNA, the CDR3 is TGTGCCAGCACCAGACAGGGGGCCTACACGGGAATAAATTACAATGAGCAGTTCTTC. The full variable domain, rest sourced from reference TRBV2 and TRBJ2-1, is EPEVTQTPSHQVTQMGQEVILRCVPISNHLYFYWYRQILGQKVEFLVSFYNNEISEKSEIFDDQFSVERPDGSNFTLKIRSTKLEDSAMYFCASTRQGAYTGINYNEQFFGPGTRLTVL.

V and J are TRBV7-2 and TRBJ2-3, with 16 bases lining up with TRBD2. The V and J ends lost 5 bases and 10 bases, in that order; junction bases with no gene match: 12. Per germline, CDR1 SGHTA and CDR2 FQGNSA. The CDR3 totals 17 residues. In DNA, the CDR3 is TGTGCCAGCAGCAGCGGGACTAGCGGGAGGGCGGGGACTTCGCAGTATTTT. It specifies CASSSGTSGRAGTSQYF. The whole variable domain, remainder taken from reference TRBV7-2 and TRBJ2-3, is GAGVSQSPSNKVTEKGKDVELRCDPISGHTALYWYRQSLGQGLEFLIYFQGNSAPDKSGLPSDRFSAERTGGSVSTLTIQRTQQEDSAVYLCASSSGTSGRAGTSQYFGPGTRLTVL.

This sequence joins TRBV10-2 and TRBJ2-1, with TRBD2 matching over 15 bases. The CDR3 length is 17 residues. The germline CDR1 and CDR2 sequences are WSHSY and SAAADI. With 2 bases clipped from V and 8 bases from J, the junction kept 7 bases outside the gene matches. CDR3: CASSEAWTSGRGDEQFF. The CDR3 coding sequence is TGCGCCAGCAGTGAGGCCTGGACTAGCGGGAGGGGCGATGAGCAGTTCTTC.

The chain is built from TRBV5-1 and TRBJ2-1; TRBD1 aligns across 8 bases. Germline assignment: CDR1 SGHRS and CDR2 YFSETQ. V was clipped by 2 bases and J by 2 bases; unmatched bases: 3. The CDR3 runs 15 residues. The CDR3 DNA follows: TGCGCCAGCAGCTTACAGGGGGAGGCCTACAATGAGCAGTTCTTC. This translates into CASSLQGEAYNEQFF.

This clone appeared a few times. Since the CDR3 does not end with the conserved phenylalanine or tryptophan, this likely comes from a read error. It is unclear where the CDR3 begins or ends on the DNA, so no DNA is shown, and the CDR3 is as TCRdb lists it. V gene TRBV9 combines with J gene TRBJ1-5. Germline loops: CDR1 SGDLS, CDR2 YYNGEE. The CDR3 is 8 amino acids long, termini counted. CDR3 in amino acids: CASSALLC.

The chain is built from TRBV2 and TRBJ1-2; TRBD1 aligns across 8 bases. CDR1 and CDR2 (germline): SNHLY, FYNNEI. Trimming removed 3 bases from V and 3 bases from J; junction bases left unmatched: 6. The CDR3 has 15 residues. CDR3 sequence reads: CASSDRDRRYYGYTF. The CDR3 DNA is TGTGCCAGCAGTGACCGGGACAGGAGATACTATGGCTACACCTTC.

The chain joins TRBV27 to TRBJ2-1, with D perhaps matching TRBD2 (6 bases). Per the germline V gene, CDR1 is MNHEY and CDR2 is SMNVEV (reference sequence). The CDR3 is 15 amino acids. Deletions cut 0 bases from V and 4 bases from J, with 10 bases between. This CDR3 is CASSLSIGTYNEQFF. The CDR3 DNA reads TGTGCCAGCAGTTTATCGATAGGGACTTACAATGAGCAGTTCTTC.

The chain links TRBV28 to TRBJ1-5; D is unclear. Germline CDR1 is MDHEN and CDR2 is SYDVKM. V was cut by 0 bases and J by 3 bases, with 6 bases left in between. The CDR3 sequence is 14 residues long. CDR3 residues: CASSLWQDNQPQHF. DNA for the CDR3: TGTGCCAGCAGTTTATGGCAGGACAATCAGCCCCAGCATTTT.

The V and J genes are TRBV2 and TRBJ2-7; tentative D call: TRBD1 (6 bases). The CDR3 covers 14 residues. V was shortened by 7 bases and J by 9 bases, with 22 bases between the two germline ends. The germline V gene has CDR1 SNHLY and CDR2 FYNNEI. CDR3 DNA sequence: TGTGCCAGCACCCGTCCAGGGGCCTCTAATGGGCAGTACTTC. Translated: CASTRPGASNGQYF.

The chain carries TRBV28 and TRBJ1-3, with D possibly matching TRBD1 (6 bases). Per germline, CDR1 MDHEN and CDR2 SYDVKM. This CDR3 region has 12 residues. Trimming shortened V by 9 bases and J by 4 bases, and 10 bases separated the two germline ends. The DNA for the CDR3 is TGTGCCAGAGGGGGTCTCGGAAACACCATATATTTT. Translating gives CARGGLGNTIYF.

The V call is TRBV27, the J call TRBJ2-3, with D possibly being TRBD2 (6 bases). Trimming cost V 5 bases and J 2 bases, with 11 bases left between them. This CDR3 contains 14 residues. Looked up from germline, CDR1 is MNHEY and CDR2 is SMNVEV (reference sequence). CDR3 amino acids: CASSSREATDTQYF. The DNA for the CDR3 is TGTGCCAGCAGTAGCAGGGAGGCCACAGATACGCAGTATTTT.

The rearrangement uses TRBV4-1 and TRBJ2-2, with TRBD2 as a possible D gene (6 bases). Trimming cost V 3 bases and J 0 bases, with 11 bases left between them. CDR3 length: 16 amino acids. From germline, CDR1 is MGHRA and CDR2 YSYEKL. The CDR3 nucleotides read TGCGCCAGCAGCCACCTCGGGGGAGCGAACACCGGGGAGCTGTTTTTT. Its protein product is CASSHLGGANTGELFF.

The chain's CDR3 is CASSGTVESTEAFF. The CDR3 DNA reads as TGTGCCAGTAGTGGGACAGTTGAGAGCACTGAAGCTTTCTTT. The V call is TRBV19, the J call TRBJ1-1, with 7 bases fitting TRBD1. This CDR3 is built from 14 residues. Germline V CDR1 and CDR2: LNHDA, SQIVND (reference sequence). V dropped 5 bases and J dropped 4; count of bases not matched to a gene: 7. Drawing the rest from reference TRBV19 and TRBJ1-1, the complete variable domain is DGGITQSPKYLFRKEGQNVTLSCEQNLNHDAMYWYRQDPGQGLRLIYYSQIVNDFQKGDIAEGYSVSREKKESFPLTVTSAQKNPTAFYLCASSGTVESTEAFFGQGTRLTVV.

In its sample, this clone was seen once. The chain couples TRBV28 to TRBJ1-2; D unclear. The CDR3 loop spans 15 amino acids. The V gene's germline CDR1 is MDHEN and CDR2 SYDVKM. Trimming cost V 4 bases and J 2 bases, with 14 bases left between them. CDR3 amino acids: CASSSTGGLNYGYTF. In DNA, the CDR3 is TGTGCCAGCAGTTCCACCGGAGGCCTAAACTATGGCTACACCTTC.

This chain connects TRBV2 to TRBJ2-7; TRBD1 matches at 9 bases. CDR3 length: 16 residues. J lost 0 bases, V lost 8 bases, and 11 bases had no gene match. CDR1 SNHLY and CDR2 FYNNEI come from the germline V gene. This CDR3 is CASYDPGQGSSYEQYF. CDR3 sequence (DNA): TGTGCCAGCTACGATCCGGGACAGGGTAGCTCCTACGAGCAGTACTTC.

This clone was seen once. V is TRBV5-1 and J is TRBJ2-3, with 7 nucleotides matching TRBD1. This CDR3 spans 16 amino acids. In germline, CDR1 is SGHRS, CDR2 YFSETQ. With V trimmed by 4 bases and J by 0 bases, 8 bases remained unmatched. CDR3 region: CASSPGTASSTDTQYF. As DNA, the CDR3 is TGCGCCAGCAGCCCAGGGACAGCCTCTAGCACAGATACGCAGTATTTT.

This clone was seen just once. This sequence joins TRBV2 and TRBJ2-2, with D maybe TRBD2 (5 bases). The CDR3 runs 15 residues. Deletions cut 2 bases from V and 1 base from J, with 8 bases between. From germline, CDR1 is SNHLY and CDR2 FYNNEI. The CDR3 DNA sequence: TGTGCCAGCAGTGAACCAGCGGTGAACACCGGGGAGCTGTTTTTT. Translating it yields CASSEPAVNTGELFF.

V usage is TRBV10-3 and J usage is TRBJ2-5; the D is unclear. The germline V and J ends were trimmed by 7 bases and 6 bases, with 15 bases remaining between them. The CDR3 has 13 residues. Germline CDR1 ENHRY, CDR2 SYGVKD. As DNA, the CDR3 is TGTGCCATCAAAGGTCAGGATTTCCAGACCCAGTACTTC. It is translated as CAIKGQDFQTQYF.